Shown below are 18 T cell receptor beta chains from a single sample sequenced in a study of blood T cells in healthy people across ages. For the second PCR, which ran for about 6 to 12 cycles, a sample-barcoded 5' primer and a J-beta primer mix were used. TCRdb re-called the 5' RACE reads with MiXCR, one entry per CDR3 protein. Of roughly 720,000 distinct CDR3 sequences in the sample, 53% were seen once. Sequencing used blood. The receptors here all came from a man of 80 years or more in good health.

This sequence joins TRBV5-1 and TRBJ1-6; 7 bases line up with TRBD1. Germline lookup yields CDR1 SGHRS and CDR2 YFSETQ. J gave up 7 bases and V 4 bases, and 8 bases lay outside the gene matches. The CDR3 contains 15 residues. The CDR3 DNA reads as TGCGCCAGCAGCCCCGGGACAGAGAGGAATTCACCCCTCCACTTT. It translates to CASSPGTERNSPLHF.

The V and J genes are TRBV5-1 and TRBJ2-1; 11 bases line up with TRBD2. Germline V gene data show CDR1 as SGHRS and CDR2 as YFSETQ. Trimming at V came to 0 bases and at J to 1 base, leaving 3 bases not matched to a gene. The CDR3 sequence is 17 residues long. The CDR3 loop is CASSLGASGRSYNEQFF. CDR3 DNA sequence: TGCGCCAGCAGCTTGGGGGCTAGCGGGAGGTCCTACAATGAGCAGTTCTTC.

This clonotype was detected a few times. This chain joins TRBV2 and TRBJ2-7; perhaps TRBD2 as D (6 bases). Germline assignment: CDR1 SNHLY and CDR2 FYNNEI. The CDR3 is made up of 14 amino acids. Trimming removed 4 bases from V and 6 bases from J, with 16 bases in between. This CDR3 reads CASSARLVGGEQYF. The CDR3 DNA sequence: TGTGCCAGCAGTGCCCGTCTAGTGGGAGGCGAGCAGTACTTC.

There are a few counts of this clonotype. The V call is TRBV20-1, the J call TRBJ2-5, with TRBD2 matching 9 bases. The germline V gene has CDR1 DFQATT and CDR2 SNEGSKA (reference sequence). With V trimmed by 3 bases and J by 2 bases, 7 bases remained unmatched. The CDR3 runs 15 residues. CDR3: CSARSFLAGQETQYF. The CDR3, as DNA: TGCAGTGCTAGGTCTTTCCTAGCGGGACAAGAGACCCAGTACTTC.

CDR3 nucleotides: TGCGCCAGCAGCTTTGACGGGTCGCCCCAGCATTTT. Its protein is CASSFDGSPQHF. V is TRBV5-1 and J is TRBJ1-5; D gene unclear. V was pared by 2 bases and J by 9 bases, with 9 bases between. The CDR3 has 12 residues. In germline, CDR1 is SGHRS, CDR2 YFSETQ.

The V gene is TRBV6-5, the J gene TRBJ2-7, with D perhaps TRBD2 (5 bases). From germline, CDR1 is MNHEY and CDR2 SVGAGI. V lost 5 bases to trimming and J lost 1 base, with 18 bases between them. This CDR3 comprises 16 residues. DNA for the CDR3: TGTGCCAGCAGTCCCCTCCGGTGGAGGTCTTCCTACGAGCAGTACTTC. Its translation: CASSPLRWRSSYEQYF.

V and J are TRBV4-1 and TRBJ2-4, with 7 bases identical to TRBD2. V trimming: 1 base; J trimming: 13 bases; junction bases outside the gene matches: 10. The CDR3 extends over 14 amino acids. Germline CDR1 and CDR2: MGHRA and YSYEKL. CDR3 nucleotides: TGCGCCAGCAGCCAAGTGGCGGGAGTCGGTGAGCAGTACTTC. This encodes CASSQVAGVGEQYF.

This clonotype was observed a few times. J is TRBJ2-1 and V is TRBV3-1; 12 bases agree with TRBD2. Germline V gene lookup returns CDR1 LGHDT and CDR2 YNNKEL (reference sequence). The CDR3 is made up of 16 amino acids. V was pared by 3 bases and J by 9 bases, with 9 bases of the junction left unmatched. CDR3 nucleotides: TGTGCCAGCAGCCAGGCAGCTAGCGGGAGGGCCATTGAGCAGTTCTTC. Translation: CASSQAASGRAIEQFF.

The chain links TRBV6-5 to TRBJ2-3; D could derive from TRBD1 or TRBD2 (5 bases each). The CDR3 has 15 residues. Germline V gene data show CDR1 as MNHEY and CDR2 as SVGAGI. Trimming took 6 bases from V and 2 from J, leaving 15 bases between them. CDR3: CASRRTGTDTDTQYF. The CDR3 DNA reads TGTGCCAGCAGAAGAACCGGGACGGACACAGATACGCAGTATTTT.

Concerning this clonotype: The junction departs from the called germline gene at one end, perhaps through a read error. CDR3 loop: CAGSSSRDRGVSTRRSTEAFF. The CDR3 DNA follows: TGTGCCGGCAGTTCTTCCCGGGACAGGGGAGTCTCCACCCGAAGGAGCACTGAAGCTTTCTTT. The rearrangement links TRBV6-5 to TRBJ1-1, with 10 bases aligning to TRBD1. The CDR3 is made up of 21 amino acids. The germline gives CDR1 MNHEY, CDR2 SVGAGI.

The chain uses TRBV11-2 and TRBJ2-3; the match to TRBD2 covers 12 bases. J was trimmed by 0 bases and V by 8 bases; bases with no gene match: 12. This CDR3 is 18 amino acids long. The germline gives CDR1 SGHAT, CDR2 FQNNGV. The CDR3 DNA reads TGTGCCAGCTCCTCAAAAGGGACTAGCGGGTCCAGCACAGATACGCAGTATTTT. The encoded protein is CASSSKGTSGSSTDTQYF.

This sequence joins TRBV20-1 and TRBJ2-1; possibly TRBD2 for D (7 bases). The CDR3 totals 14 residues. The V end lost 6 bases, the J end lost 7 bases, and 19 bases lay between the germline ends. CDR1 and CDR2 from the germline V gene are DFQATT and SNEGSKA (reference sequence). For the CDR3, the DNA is TGCAGTGCGCGAAGGGGGGGGCCGGGTAATGAGCAGTTCTTC. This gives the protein CSARRGGPGNEQFF.

The CDR3 nucleotides read TGTGCCAGCAGTCGGACTAGCGGGGCTGGAGATACGCAGTATTTT. Translating it yields CASSRTSGAGDTQYF. V gene TRBV11-1 combines with J gene TRBJ2-3; TRBD2 aligns across 12 bases. Germline CDR1 and CDR2: SGHAT and FQDESV (reference sequence). Trimming removed 6 bases from V and 5 bases from J; junction bases left unmatched: 6. The CDR3 consists of 15 residues.

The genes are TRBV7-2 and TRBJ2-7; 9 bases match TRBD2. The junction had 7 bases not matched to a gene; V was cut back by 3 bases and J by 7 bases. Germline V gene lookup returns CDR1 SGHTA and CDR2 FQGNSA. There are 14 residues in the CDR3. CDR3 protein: CASSFSGSSREQYF. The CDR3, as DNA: TGTGCCAGCAGCTTTAGCGGGAGCTCGCGGGAGCAGTACTTC.

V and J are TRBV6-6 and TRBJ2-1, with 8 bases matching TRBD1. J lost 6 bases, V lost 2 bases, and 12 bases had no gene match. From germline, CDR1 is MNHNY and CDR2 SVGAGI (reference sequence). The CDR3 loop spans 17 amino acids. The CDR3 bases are TGTGCCAGCAGTTACCCAGACAGGGGCCTTAAGGGCAATGAGCAGTTCTTC. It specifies CASSYPDRGLKGNEQFF.

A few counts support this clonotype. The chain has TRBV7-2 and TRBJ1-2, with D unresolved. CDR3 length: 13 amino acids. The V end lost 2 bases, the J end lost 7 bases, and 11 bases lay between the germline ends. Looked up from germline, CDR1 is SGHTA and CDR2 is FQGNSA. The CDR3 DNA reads TGTGCCAGCAGCTTACGTGGGGATACTGGCTACACCTTC. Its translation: CASSLRGDTGYTF.

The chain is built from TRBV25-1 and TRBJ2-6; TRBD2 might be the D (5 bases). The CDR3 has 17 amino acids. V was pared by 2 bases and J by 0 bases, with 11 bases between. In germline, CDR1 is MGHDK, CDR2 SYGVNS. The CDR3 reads CASSEGVGSSGANVLTF. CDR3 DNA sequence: TGTGCCAGCAGTGAAGGGGTAGGGAGCTCTGGGGCCAACGTCCTGACTTTC.

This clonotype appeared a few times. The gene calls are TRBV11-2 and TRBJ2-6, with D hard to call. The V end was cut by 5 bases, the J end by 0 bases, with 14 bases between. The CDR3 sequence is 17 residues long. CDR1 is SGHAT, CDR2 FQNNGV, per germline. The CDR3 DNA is TGTGCCAGCAGCCCCCCGGGCCCCAGCTCTGGGGCCAACGTCCTGACTTTC. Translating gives CASSPPGPSSGANVLTF. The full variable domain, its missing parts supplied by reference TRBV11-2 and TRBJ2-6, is EAGVAQSPRYKIIEKRQSVAFWCNPISGHATLYWYQQILGQGPKLLIQFQNNGVVDDSQLPKDRFSAERLKGVDSTLKIQPAKLEDSAVYLCASSPPGPSSGANVLTFGAGSRLTVL.